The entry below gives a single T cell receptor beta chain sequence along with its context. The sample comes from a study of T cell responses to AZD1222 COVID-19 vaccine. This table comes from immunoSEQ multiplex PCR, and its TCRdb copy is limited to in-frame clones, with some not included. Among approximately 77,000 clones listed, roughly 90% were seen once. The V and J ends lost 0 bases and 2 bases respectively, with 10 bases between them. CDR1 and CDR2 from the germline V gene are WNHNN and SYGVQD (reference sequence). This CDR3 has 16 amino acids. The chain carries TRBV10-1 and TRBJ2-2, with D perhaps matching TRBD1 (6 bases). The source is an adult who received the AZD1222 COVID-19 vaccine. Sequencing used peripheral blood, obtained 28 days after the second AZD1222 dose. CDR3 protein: CASSESRGTNTGELFF. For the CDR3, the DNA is TGCGCCAGCAGTGAGTCGAGGGGGACCAACACCGGGGAGCTGTTTTTT.